This T cell receptor (beta chain) came from a study of T cells expressing NK-cell markers. Using the 5' RACE reads, TCRdb records one entry per CDR3 protein without DNA. This sample's table has a few hundred thousand distinct CDR3 sequences. The CDR3 is 14 residues long. The sample was blood T cells: a sorted CD56 or NKG2C T cell subset, CD4+ or CD8+ T cells, or bulk PBMC T cells (not recorded which). The chain combines TRBV12-3 or TRBV12-4 with TRBJ2-1; TCRdb lists TRBD2, though no DNA is available to test this call. The receptor was derived from a man younger than 35 in good health. The CDR3 reads CASSFSGRAPGQFF.